These 18 T cell receptor beta chains share one sample of origin, sequenced in a study of T-cell reconstitution after alpha-beta-depleted transplantation in children. The TCRbeta library was prepared with unique molecular identifiers. From the PCR reads, TCRdb called clonotypes with MiXCR, one entry per CDR3 protein. In the table there are 350,000 to 500,000 distinct CDR3 sequences, around two fifths of which are singletons. Sequences were derived from PBMCs, sampled before TCRalphabeta/CD19-depleted stem cell transplant. The origin of the receptors is a girl aged 2 to 9 with aplastic anemia, due to receive a stem cell transplant.

The chain uses TRBV5-1 and TRBJ2-5; 11 positions agree with TRBD2. The V gene's germline CDR1 is SGHRS and CDR2 YFSETQ. Losses at the gene ends were 0 bases for V and 8 bases for J; bases not matched to a gene: 9. This CDR3 contains 16 residues. CDR3 residues: CASSLVVAGGPRTQYF. DNA for the CDR3: TGCGCCAGCAGCTTGGTCGTAGCGGGAGGGCCGAGAACCCAGTACTTC.

As to this clonotype: One base away lies a much larger clone, so this may be a sequencing read error. This chain uses TRBV20-1 with TRBJ2-3; 11 positions match TRBD2. Germline CDR1 and CDR2: DFQATT and SNEGSKA (reference sequence). The CDR3 is made up of 15 amino acids. This CDR3 is CSAPRLAGLTDTPYF. CDR3 nucleotides: TGCAGTGCCCCCAGACTAGCGGGGTTAACGGATACGCCGTATTTT.

This chain links TRBV3-1 with TRBJ2-5; D is unresolved. The germline gives CDR1 LGHDT, CDR2 YNNKEL (reference sequence). Trimming removed 2 bases at V and 4 bases at J, with 5 bases between. The CDR3 is made up of 12 amino acids. The chain's CDR3 is CASSQFGETQYF. For the CDR3, the DNA is TGTGCCAGCAGCCAATTTGGAGAGACCCAGTACTTC.

This clonotype was observed a few times. The rearrangement links TRBV6-1 to TRBJ1-5; TRBD1 matches at 9 bases. J lost 1 base, V lost 7 bases, and 14 bases had no gene match. The CDR3 loop spans 18 amino acids. Germline CDR1 reads MNHNS; CDR2 reads SASEGT. The CDR3 bases are TGTGCCAGCAATGTACCGGGACAGGGTGGGAAAAGCAATCAGCCCCAGCATTTT. This encodes CASNVPGQGGKSNQPQHF.

The V gene is TRBV12-3 or TRBV12-4, the J gene TRBJ1-1, with 7 bases aligning to TRBD1. With 6 bases clipped from V and 0 bases from J, the junction kept 7 bases outside the gene matches. The CDR3 sequence is 15 residues long. CDR3 amino acids: CASSSRQGMNTEAFF. The CDR3 region has the DNA TGTGCCAGCAGCTCTAGACAGGGTATGAACACTGAAGCTTTCTTT.

This rearrangement joins TRBV30 to TRBJ1-6; unclear D gene. The CDR3 has 17 residues. Germline V lookup: CDR1 GTSNPN, CDR2 SVGIG (reference sequence). The V gene lost 2 bases and the J gene lost 0 bases, with 14 bases spanning the gap. The CDR3: CAWSPRTLSSYNSPLHF. DNA for the CDR3: TGTGCCTGGAGTCCCCGGACCTTGAGCTCCTATAATTCACCCCTCCACTTT.

About this clonotype: A much more abundant neighbour one base away suggests this may be a read error. The chain carries TRBV29-1 and TRBJ2-1; D ambiguous. V lost 2 bases and J 8 bases, leaving 16 bases between the germline ends. There are 14 residues in the CDR3. CDR1 SQVTM and CDR2 ANQGSEA come from the germline V gene. CDR3 region: CSVERSPSSDEQFF. The CDR3 DNA follows: TGCAGCGTTGAACGGTCCCCCTCGAGCGATGAGCAGTTCTTC.

This clonotype was found many times. This rearrangement joins TRBV7-6 to TRBJ2-3, with D possibly being TRBD1 or TRBD2 (5 bases each). The germline V gene has CDR1 SGHVS and CDR2 FNYEAQ. This CDR3 comprises 14 residues. V was trimmed by 5 bases and J by 2 bases, leaving 11 bases between them. The CDR3 DNA reads as TGTGCCAGCAGCGACGGGACGGACACAGATACGCAGTATTTT. Residues: CASSDGTDTDTQYF.

This clonotype was detected only a few times. The chain combines TRBV5-6 with TRBJ2-7; D is perhaps TRBD1 (5 bases). Germline values: CDR1 SGHDT, CDR2 YYEEEE. The ends were cut back, 4 bases at V and 5 bases at J, with 13 bases in the middle. This CDR3 comprises 13 residues. The CDR3 DNA reads TGTGCCAGCAGCCAGGGTGCGCGCCACGAGCAGTACTTC. This gives the protein CASSQGARHEQYF.

With regard to this clonotype: Being one base from a much bigger clone, this may be a read error. The chain has TRBV6-1 and TRBJ1-1; 7 nucleotides line up with TRBD1. The CDR3 has 14 amino acids. Per germline, CDR1 MNHNS and CDR2 SASEGT. The DNA of the CDR3 is TGTTCCAGCAGTGCCAGGGGGAAGATCGTAGGGGCTTTCTTT. This gives the protein CSSSARGKIVGAFF.

This rearrangement joins TRBV6-5 to TRBJ1-2; unclear D gene. CDR1 and CDR2 (germline): MNHEY, SVGAGI. The ends were cut back, 2 bases at V and 2 bases at J, with 15 bases in the middle. CDR3 length equals 16 residues. This chain's CDR3 is CASSYTPNTGNYGYTF. The CDR3, as DNA: TGTGCCAGCAGTTACACACCAAACACTGGGAACTATGGCTACACCTTC.

This clonotype was observed at least ten times. This chain connects TRBV20-1 to TRBJ1-2; 7 bases are shared with TRBD1. The germline V gene has CDR1 DFQATT and CDR2 SNEGSKA (reference sequence). The CDR3 contains 14 residues. V gave up 0 bases and J gave up 2 bases; unmatched junction bases: 3. For the CDR3, the DNA is TGCAGTGCTAGAGAGCGACAGGGCAACTATGGCTACACCTTC. Translating gives CSARERQGNYGYTF.

The chain uses TRBV5-1 and TRBJ2-5; 8 positions agree with TRBD2. The V segment lost 2 bases and the J segment 1 base; nucleotides outside the gene matches: 4. Germline V lookup: CDR1 SGHRS, CDR2 YFSETQ. This CDR3 region has 15 residues. The CDR3 region has the DNA TGCGCCAGCAGCTTAGCGGGGGAGCCCCAAGAGACCCAGTACTTC. This translates into CASSLAGEPQETQYF.

The J gene is TRBJ2-4, the V gene TRBV7-9, with D hard to call. This CDR3 has 14 amino acids. The V gene's germline CDR1 is SEHNR and CDR2 FQNEAQ (reference sequence). V lost 3 bases, J lost 0 bases, and 6 bases lay in between. The CDR3 DNA reads TGTGCCAGCAGCTTGGGTCGAGCCAAAAACATTCAGTACTTC. It yields the protein CASSLGRAKNIQYF.

The J gene is TRBJ2-2, the V gene TRBV5-1, with TRBD2 identical over 10 bases. The CDR3 spans 17 residues. Germline assignment: CDR1 SGHRS and CDR2 YFSETQ. The J segment lost 2 bases and the V segment lost 2 bases, leaving 6 bases of the junction unmatched. The CDR3 sequence: CASSFASGGPNTGELFF. The CDR3 DNA is TGCGCCAGCAGCTTTGCTAGCGGGGGTCCAAACACCGGGGAGCTGTTTTTT. The variable domain in full, completed from reference TRBV5-1 and TRBJ2-2, reads KAGVTQTPRYLIKTRGQQVTLSCSPISGHRSVSWYQQTPGQGLQFLFEYFSETQRNKGNFPGRFSGRQFSNSRSEMNVSTLELGDSALYLCASSFASGGPNTGELFFGEGSRLTVL.

A remark on this clonotype: A much bigger clone sits one base away, suggesting this may be a read error. The chain carries TRBV27 and TRBJ2-2; possibly TRBD2 for D (5 bases). The V gene's germline CDR1 is MNHEY and CDR2 SMNVEV (reference sequence). CDR3 length: 15 residues. DNA for the CDR3: TGTACCAGCAGCCACCAAGAGAGCGGTGGCGGGGAGCTGTTTTTT. This sequence encodes CTSSHQESGGGELFF.

CDR3 residues: CATSDSVRDTQYF. The CDR3 region has the DNA TGTGCCACCAGTGACAGCGTCCGGGATACGCAGTATTTT. The V gene is TRBV24-1, the J gene TRBJ2-3, with D unclear. The CDR3 contains 13 residues. Germline CDR1 KGHDR, CDR2 SFDVKD. V lost 4 bases and J 6 bases, leaving 10 bases between the germline ends.

The chain combines TRBV20-1 with TRBJ2-1, with a possible D match to TRBD2 (6 bases). The CDR3 has 15 amino acids. From germline, CDR1 is DFQATT and CDR2 SNEGSKA (reference sequence). Trimming pared 3 bases from V and 9 bases from J, leaving 21 bases between. CDR3 in amino acids: CSASLGGPGLGEQFF. The CDR3 bases are TGCAGTGCTAGTTTAGGAGGGCCGGGTTTGGGTGAGCAGTTCTTC.